Given below is one T cell receptor beta chain in context. This sample stems from a study of Graves' ophthalmopathy and Graves' hyperthyroidism. The CDR3 covers 14 residues. Germline loops: CDR1 SQVTM, CDR2 ANQGSEA. J was trimmed by 2 bases and V by 5 bases; bases with no gene match: 4. Scientists amplified the TCR beta CDR3 regions from RNA transcripts. Second-round multiplex PCR followed a first-round RT-PCR using HTBI primers. TCRdb used MiXCR to reprocess the multiplex PCR reads, holding one entry per CDR3 protein. The table includes 400,000 or so distinct CDR3 sequences, approximately 15% detected once.

This receptor was obtained from a woman younger than 35 with stable Graves' hyperthyroidism. The chain carries TRBV29-1 and TRBJ2-5; 11 positions agree with TRBD2. The sequencing sample was made of peripheral blood. The CDR3 coding sequence is TGCAGCGTTCTAGCGGGAGGCCAACAAGAGACCCAGTACTTC. It codes for CSVLAGGQQETQYF.